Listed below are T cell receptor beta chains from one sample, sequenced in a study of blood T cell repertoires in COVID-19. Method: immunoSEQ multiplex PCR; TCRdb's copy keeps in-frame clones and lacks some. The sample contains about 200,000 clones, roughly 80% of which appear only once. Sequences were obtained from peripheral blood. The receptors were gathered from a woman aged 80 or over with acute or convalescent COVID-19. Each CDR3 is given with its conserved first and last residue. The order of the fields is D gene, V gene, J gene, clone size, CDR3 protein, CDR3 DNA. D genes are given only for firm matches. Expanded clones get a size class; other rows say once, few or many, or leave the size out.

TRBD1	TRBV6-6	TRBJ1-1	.	CASSLRTGEGNAEAFF	TGTGCCAGCAGTCTTAGGACAGGGGAAGGCAACGCTGAAGCTTTCTTT
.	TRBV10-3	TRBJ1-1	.	CAGADSMNTEAFF	TGTGCCGGAGCGGACAGTATGAACACTGAAGCTTTCTTT
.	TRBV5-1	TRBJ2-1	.	CASSPDGGGKFF	TGCGCCAGCAGCCCTGATGGGGGGGGCAAGTTCTTC
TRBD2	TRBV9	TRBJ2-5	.	CASSVGAGGVFEETQYF	TGTGCCAGCAGCGTAGGAGCGGGAGGGGTTTTCGAAGAGACCCAGTACTTC
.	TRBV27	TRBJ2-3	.	CASSWSPGSTDTQYF	TGTGCCAGCAGTTGGTCTCCGGGGAGCACAGATACGCAGTATTTT
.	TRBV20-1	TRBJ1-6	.	CSASVDSTNSPLHF	TGCAGTGCTAGTGTGGACTCCACAAATTCACCCCTCCACTTT
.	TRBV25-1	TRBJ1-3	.	CASSEFGRGSGNTIYF	TGTGCCAGCAGTGAATTCGGCAGGGGCTCTGGAAACACCATATATTTT
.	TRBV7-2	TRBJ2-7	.	CASSPRSLDGYEQYF	TGTGCCAGCAGCCCACGGTCCTTAGACGGGTACGAGCAGTACTTC
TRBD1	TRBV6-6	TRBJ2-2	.	CASSPAGTGRTGELFF	TGTGCCAGCAGCCCAGCCGGGACAGGGCGGACCGGGGAGCTGTTTTTT
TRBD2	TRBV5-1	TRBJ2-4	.	CASSLLAGGENIQYF	TGCGCCAGCAGCTTGCTAGCGGGAGGGGAAAACATTCAGTACTTC
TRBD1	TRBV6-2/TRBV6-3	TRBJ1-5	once	CASSYEGAKPQHF	TGTGCCAGCAGTTACGAGGGGGCAAAGCCCCAGCATTTT
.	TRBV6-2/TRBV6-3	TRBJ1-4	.	CASSLGRNEKLFF	TGTGCCAGCAGCTTGGGGCGGAATGAAAAACTGTTTTTT
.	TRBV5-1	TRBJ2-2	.	CASTLSGVSSTGELFF	TGCGCCAGTACACTATCGGGGGTATCTTCCACCGGGGAGCTGTTTTTT
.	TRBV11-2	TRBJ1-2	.	CASSFMGEYGYTF	TGTGCCAGCAGCTTCATGGGAGAGTATGGCTACACCTTC
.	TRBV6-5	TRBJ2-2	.	CASSYSAGVTGELFF	TGTGCCAGCAGTTACAGTGCAGGGGTGACCGGGGAGCTGTTTTTT
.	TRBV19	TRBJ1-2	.	CASSIGSVGYTF	TGTGCCAGTAGTATTGGAAGCGTTGGCTACACCTTC
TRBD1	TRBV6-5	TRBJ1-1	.	CASSYRTGAGGEAFF	TGTGCCAGCAGTTACAGGACAGGCGCTGGGGGTGAAGCTTTCTTT
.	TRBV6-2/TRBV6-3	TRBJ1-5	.	CASSTTGHSNQPQHF	TGTGCCAGCAGCACGACAGGCCATAGCAATCAGCCCCAGCATTTT
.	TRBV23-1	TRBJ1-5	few	CASSQYRHSYSNQPQHF	TGCGCCAGCAGTCAATACCGGCACAGCTATAGCAATCAGCCCCAGCATTTT
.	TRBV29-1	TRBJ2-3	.	CSVRLGDTQYF	TGCAGCGTGCGACTAGGAGATACGCAGTATTTT
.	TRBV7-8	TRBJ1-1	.	CASRADRRGNTEAFF	TGTGCCAGCAGGGCGGACAGAAGAGGGAACACTGAAGCTTTCTTT
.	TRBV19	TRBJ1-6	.	CASSIHRASYNSPLHF	TGTGCCAGTAGTATCCACAGGGCGTCCTATAATTCACCCCTCCACTTT
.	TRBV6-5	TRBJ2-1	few	CASTTGTLINEQFF	TGTGCCAGCACAACCGGGACACTAATCAATGAGCAGTTCTTC
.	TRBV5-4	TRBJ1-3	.	CASSKRLSGNTIYF	TGTGCCAGCAGCAAGAGGTTATCTGGAAACACCATATATTTT
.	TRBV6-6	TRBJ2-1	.	CASSSKGWTEQFF	TGTGCCAGCAGTTCGAAGGGGTGGACTGAGCAGTTCTTC
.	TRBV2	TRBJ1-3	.	CASKTGNSGNTIYF	TGTGCCAGCAAAACAGGGAACTCTGGAAACACCATATATTTT
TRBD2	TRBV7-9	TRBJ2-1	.	CASSRRGGAGPYNEQFF	TGTGCCAGCAGCCGCCGGGGGGGCGCCGGGCCCTACAATGAGCAGTTCTTC
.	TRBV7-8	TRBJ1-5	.	CASSLATVNQPQHF	TGTGCCAGCAGCTTAGCAACAGTTAATCAGCCCCAGCATTTT
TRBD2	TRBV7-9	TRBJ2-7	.	CASSLGGGASYEQYF	TGTGCCAGCAGCTTAGGCGGGGGGGCCTCCTACGAGCAGTACTTC
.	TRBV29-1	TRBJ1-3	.	CSVELGAAGNTIYF	TGCAGCGTTGAGCTAGGGGCTGCTGGAAACACCATATATTTT
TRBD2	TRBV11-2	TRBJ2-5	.	CASSFNSGGADETQYF	TGTGCCAGCAGCTTTAATAGCGGGGGGGCGGATGAGACCCAGTACTTC
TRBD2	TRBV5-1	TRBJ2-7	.	CASSLSGGSYEQYF	TGCGCCAGCAGCCTGAGCGGGGGTTCCTACGAGCAGTACTTC
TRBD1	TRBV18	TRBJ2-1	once	CASSPLGTGQGYNEQFF	TGTGCCAGCTCACCTCTCGGGACAGGGCAGGGGTACAATGAGCAGTTCTTC
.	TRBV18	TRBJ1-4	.	CASSPAPTATNEKLFF	TGTGCCAGCTCACCCGCCCCCACAGCAACTAATGAAAAACTGTTTTTT
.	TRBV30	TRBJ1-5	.	CAWSGGLGNQPQHF	TGTGCCTGGAGTGGGGGGCTCGGCAATCAGCCCCAGCATTTT